Sequencing of this TCR beta chain was carried out in a study of cytomegalovirus exposure and HLA in healthy donors. Study results and limitations: Investigators reported 150 to 200 TCR beta chains as tied to cytomegalovirus. Later on, a genetic analysis was performed. It linked a missense variant in DCLRE1C with V- and J-gene trimming of TCR beta. Later work showed greater clonal expansion in HLA-associated TCR beta chains than in equally common others.

Germline values: CDR1 PRHDT, CDR2 FYEKMQ (reference sequence). The ends were cut back, 4 bases at V and 4 bases at J, with 16 bases in the middle. The CDR3 loop spans 15 amino acids. Vbeta (60) and Jbeta (13) primers were used in the PCR. Repertoires were generated with immunoSEQ multiplex PCR, while TCRdb's copy carries only in-frame clones and drops some. Of 150,000 to 200,000 clones in the sample, roughly 78% are singletons; the top ten hold under 0.85%. This clone was recorded once. Antigen unknown. This chain links TRBV13 with TRBJ1-1; D is perhaps TRBD1 (5 bases). This receptor was taken from a boy between 10 and 17 years old in good health and CMV-seronegative. The source material was PBMCs. CDR3 nucleotide sequence: TGTGCCAGCAGCTCCCAGCCCACCGGGGGCACTGAAGCTTTCTTT. This sequence encodes CASSSQPTGGTEAFF.